What follows are 16 T cell receptor beta chains derived from one specimen sequenced in a study of T-cell memory formation after mild COVID-19. TCRdb re-derived calls from the 5' RACE reads in MiXCR, one entry per CDR3 protein. The top ten clones hold 9.5% to 15% of a sample with fewer than 500,000 distinct CDR3 sequences, around 25% of them seen once. The material sequenced was PBMCs or a T cell subset sorted from them (not recorded which). The receptors come from an adult woman who had mild COVID-19 (a few samples of this study predate the infection). Cell type and time point are not known.

The V gene is TRBV5-1, the J gene TRBJ2-1; possible D gene TRBD2, 6 bases. This CDR3 spans 17 amino acids. Per the germline V gene, CDR1 is SGHRS and CDR2 is YFSETQ. V was trimmed by 1 base and J by 8 bases, leaving 22 bases between them. The CDR3 spells CASSLKSGRRLLDEQFF. As DNA, the CDR3 is TGCGCCAGCAGCTTGAAGTCAGGGAGGCGTTTACTCGATGAGCAGTTCTTC.

This CDR3 is CASSPRLTGGNSEAFF. Here the CDR3 DNA reads TGTGCCAGCTCACCACGGTTGACAGGGGGTAATTCTGAAGCTTTCTTT. The rearrangement joins TRBV18 to TRBJ1-1, with 9 bases fitting TRBD1. Trimming took 1 base from V and 6 from J; bases not matched to a gene: 9. Germline values: CDR1 KGHSH, CDR2 LQKENI. The CDR3 sequence is 16 residues long. The full variable domain, rest sourced from reference TRBV18 and TRBJ1-1, is NAGVMQNPRHLVRRRGQEARLRCSPMKGHSHVYWYRQLPEEGLKFMVYLQKENIIDESGMPKERFSAEFPKEGPSILRIQQVVRGDSAAYFCASSPRLTGGNSEAFFGQGTRLTVV.

This chain links TRBV12-3 or TRBV12-4 with TRBJ2-3; D perhaps matches TRBD2 (6 bases). Between the trimmed V and J ends, which lost 5 bases and 2 bases, there was a span of 11 bases. CDR3 length equals 14 residues. The CDR3 reads CASSPRDLTDTQYF. DNA for the CDR3: TGTGCCAGCAGTCCGCGGGACCTCACAGATACGCAGTATTTT.

J is TRBJ2-2 and V is TRBV15; D ambiguous. Trimming pared 3 bases from V and 8 bases from J, leaving 10 bases between. The CDR3 is 13 amino acids. The V gene's germline CDR1 is LNHNV and CDR2 YYDKDF (reference sequence). Written as DNA, the CDR3 is TGTGCCACCAGCAGGGGTATAGGAGGGGAGCTGTTTTTT. Translated, it gives CATSRGIGGELFF.

The chain uses TRBV5-1 and TRBJ1-2, with TRBD1 identical over 8 bases. V shed 3 bases, J shed 8 bases, and the junction held 3 bases outside the gene matches. The CDR3 extends over 12 amino acids. Per the germline V gene, CDR1 is SGHRS and CDR2 is YFSETQ. For the CDR3, the DNA is TGCGCCAGCAGCTCGGGGGACAGGGGCTACACCTTC. Its translation: CASSSGDRGYTF.

This clonotype was detected a few times. The chain carries TRBV4-1 and TRBJ2-2, with D perhaps matching TRBD2 (5 bases). The V gene lost 9 bases and the J gene lost 0 bases, with 11 bases spanning the gap. The CDR3 is 14 residues long. Germline CDR1 reads MGHRA; CDR2 reads YSYEKL. Here the CDR3 DNA reads TGCGCCAGTCTCGGGGAGACGAACACCGGGGAGCTGTTTTTT. As protein: CASLGETNTGELFF.

This clonotype has just a few counts. The V gene is TRBV7-9, the J gene TRBJ2-2, with 10 bases identical to TRBD2. Trimming took 4 bases from V and 5 from J; bases not matched to a gene: 7. The CDR3 spans 16 residues. Germline V lookup: CDR1 SEHNR, CDR2 FQNEAQ (reference sequence). CDR3 DNA sequence: TGTGCCAGCAGCTCGTATCCAGCGGGAGGGACCGGGGAGCTGTTTTTT. It encodes CASSSYPAGGTGELFF.

V gene TRBV7-9 combines with J gene TRBJ1-2, with no clear D. The ends were cut back, 10 bases at V and 3 bases at J, with 30 bases in the middle. The CDR3 extends over 18 amino acids. Germline-derived CDR1 and CDR2 are SEHNR and FQNEAQ (reference sequence). This CDR3 reads CANENVNPKEPADYGYTF. CDR3 DNA: TGTGCCAACGAGAATGTAAATCCTAAAGAACCCGCGGACTATGGCTACACCTTC. Full variable domain (missing parts from reference TRBV7-9 and TRBJ1-2): DTGVSQNPRHKITKRGQNVTFRCDPISEHNRLYWYRQTLGQGPEFLTYFQNEAQLEKSRLLSDRFSAERPKGSFSTLEIQRTEQGDSAMYLCANENVNPKEPADYGYTFGSGTRLTVV.

Many counts were recorded for this clonotype. The chain employs TRBV13 and TRBJ2-7; D ambiguous. CDR3 length: 15 residues. Trimming removed 5 bases from V and 2 bases from J, with 16 bases in between. Germline V gene lookup returns CDR1 PRHDT and CDR2 FYEKMQ (reference sequence). In nucleotides, the CDR3 is TGTGCCAGCAGCCCAACGGTTCTCCCGCCCTACGAGCAGTACTTC. As protein: CASSPTVLPPYEQYF. Variable domain in full (rest from reference TRBV13 and TRBJ2-7): AAGVIQSPRHLIKEKRETATLKCYPIPRHDTVYWYQQGPGQDPQFLISFYEKMQSDKGSIPDRFSAQQFSDYHSELNMSSLELGDSALYFCASSPTVLPPYEQYFGPGTRLTVT.

This chain links TRBV5-5 with TRBJ2-7; TRBD1 aligns across 9 bases. V gave up 7 bases and J gave up 1 base; unmatched junction bases: 3. This CDR3 is 13 amino acids long. Germline V CDR1 and CDR2: SGHKS, YYEKEE (reference sequence). CDR3 region: CASGGTGSYEQYF. The CDR3 DNA reads as TGTGCCAGCGGAGGGACAGGGTCCTACGAGCAGTACTTC.

This chain uses TRBV7-6 with TRBJ2-1; 11 positions match TRBD2. The CDR3 extends over 18 amino acids. Losses at the gene ends were 1 base for V and 0 bases for J; bases not matched to a gene: 5. CDR1 is SGHVS and CDR2 is FNYEAQ in the germline V gene. In DNA, the CDR3 is TGTGCCAGCAGCTTAGTGCCTAGCGGGGGGAGCTCCTACAATGAGCAGTTCTTC. Translated: CASSLVPSGGSSYNEQFF.

This clonotype was picked up a small number of times. V usage is TRBV28 and J usage is TRBJ1-3; TRBD1 is a possible D gene (6 bases). Germline V lookup: CDR1 MDHEN, CDR2 SYDVKM. There are 16 residues in the CDR3. With 4 bases removed from V and 6 bases from J, the gap between germline ends came to 19 bases. This CDR3 reads CASSSQGPGVENTIYF. CDR3 sequence (DNA): TGTGCCAGCAGTTCGCAGGGGCCCGGGGTTGAAAACACCATATATTTT.

This clonotype has just a few counts. The chain couples TRBV5-4 to TRBJ2-5; D unresolved. Germline values: CDR1 SGHNT, CDR2 YYREEE (reference sequence). This CDR3 is 15 amino acids long. The ends were cut back, 4 bases at V and 1 base at J, with 14 bases in the middle. CDR3 nucleotides: TGTGCCAGCAGCCCGGTGGTGGGAAGCCAAGAGACCCAGTACTTC. Its protein is CASSPVVGSQETQYF.

This clonotype was observed a handful of times. The chain joins TRBV12-3 or TRBV12-4 to TRBJ2-1; 7 bases are shared with TRBD2. The junction had 9 bases not matched to a gene; V was cut back by 2 bases and J by 5 bases. The CDR3 covers 16 residues. CDR3: CASSLSSSGAHNEQFF. CDR3 nucleotides: TGTGCCAGCAGTTTAAGTTCCAGCGGGGCGCACAATGAGCAGTTCTTC.

The chain carries TRBV25-1 and TRBJ2-1, with a possible D match to TRBD1 (5 bases). V was cut by 1 base and J by 9 bases, with 10 bases left in between. The CDR3 spans 13 residues. Germline CDR1 reads MGHDK; CDR2 reads SYGVNS. CDR3 residues: CASSELEQAEQFF. In DNA form, the CDR3 reads TGTGCCAGCAGTGAATTGGAACAGGCTGAGCAGTTCTTC.

This clonotype was observed a few times. The chain links TRBV5-1 to TRBJ2-7, with 9 nucleotides matching TRBD1. The CDR3 sequence is 16 residues long. V lost 2 bases to trimming and J lost 3 bases; unmatched junction nucleotides: 9. CDR1 is SGHRS and CDR2 is YFSETQ in the germline V gene. This CDR3 is CASSFRTGTGIYEQYF. CDR3 nucleotides: TGCGCCAGCAGCTTTCGAACCGGGACAGGGATCTACGAGCAGTACTTC.